This paragraph reports one T cell receptor (beta chain). Its antigen is unidentified. The same CDR3 can be traced to other DNA sequences in this sample. Naive-designated CD8 cells lacked CD45RO, were positively enriched for CCR7, and omitted terminally differentiated effector memory CD45RA+ cells. The data belong to a study of shared clonotypes between healthy human individuals. Whole-study context: The study used three CD4 naive, three CD4 memory, two CD8 naive and one CD8 memory plate per donor.

Study-level findings and limits: Blood was the only sampled material, and tissue repertoires likely differ.

Per the germline V gene, CDR1 is SGHDT and CDR2 is YYEEEE. The V end lost 3 bases, the J end lost 0 bases, and 6 bases lay between the germline ends. The CDR3 contains 13 residues. Method: immunoSEQ multiplex PCR; TCRdb's copy keeps in-frame clones and lacks some. There are some 1,900,000 clones in the sample; about 94% occur only once, and more than 0.95% lies in the top ten. The source of this sequence is a young man in good health. The genes are TRBV5-6 and TRBJ1-1; D not certain. The sample taken for sequencing was naive CD8+ T cells sorted from blood. Here the CDR3 reads CASSSGLNTEAFF. CDR3 DNA: TGTGCCAGCAGCTCGGGATTGAACACTGAAGCTTTCTTT. Full variable domain (remainder filled in from reference TRBV5-6 and TRBJ1-1): DAGVTQSPTHLIKTRGQQVTLRCSPKSGHDTVSWYQQALGQGPQFIFQYYEEEERQRGNFPDRFSGHQFPNYSSELNVNALLLGDSALYLCASSSGLNTEAFFGQGTRLTVV.